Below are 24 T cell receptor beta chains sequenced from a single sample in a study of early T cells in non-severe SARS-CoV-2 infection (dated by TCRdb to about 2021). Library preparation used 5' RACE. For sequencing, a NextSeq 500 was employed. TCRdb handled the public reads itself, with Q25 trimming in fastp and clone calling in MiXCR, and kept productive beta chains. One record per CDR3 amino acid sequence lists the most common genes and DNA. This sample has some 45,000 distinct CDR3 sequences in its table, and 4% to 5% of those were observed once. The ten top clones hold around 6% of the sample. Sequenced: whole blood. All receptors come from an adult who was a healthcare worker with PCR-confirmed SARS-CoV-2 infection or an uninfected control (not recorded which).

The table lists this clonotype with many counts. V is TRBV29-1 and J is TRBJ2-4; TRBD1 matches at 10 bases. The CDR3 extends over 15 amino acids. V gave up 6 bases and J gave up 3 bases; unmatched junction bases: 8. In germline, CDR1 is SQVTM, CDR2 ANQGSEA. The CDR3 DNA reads TGCAGCGTGGGTGGGACAGGGGTTAACAAAAACATTCAGTACTTC. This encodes CSVGGTGVNKNIQYF.

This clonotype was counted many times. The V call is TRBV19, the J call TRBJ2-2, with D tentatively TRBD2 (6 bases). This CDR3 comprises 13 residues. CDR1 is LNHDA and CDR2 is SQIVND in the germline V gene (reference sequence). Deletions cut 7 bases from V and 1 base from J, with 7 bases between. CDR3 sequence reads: CASTSVNTGELFF. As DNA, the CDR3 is TGTGCCAGTACTAGCGTGAACACCGGGGAGCTGTTTTTT.

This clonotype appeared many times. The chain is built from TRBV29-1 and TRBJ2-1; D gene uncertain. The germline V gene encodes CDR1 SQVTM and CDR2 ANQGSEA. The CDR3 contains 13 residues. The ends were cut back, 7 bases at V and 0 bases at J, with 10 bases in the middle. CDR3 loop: CSEVSSSYNEQFF. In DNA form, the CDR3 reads TGCAGCGAGGTTTCAAGCTCCTACAATGAGCAGTTCTTC.

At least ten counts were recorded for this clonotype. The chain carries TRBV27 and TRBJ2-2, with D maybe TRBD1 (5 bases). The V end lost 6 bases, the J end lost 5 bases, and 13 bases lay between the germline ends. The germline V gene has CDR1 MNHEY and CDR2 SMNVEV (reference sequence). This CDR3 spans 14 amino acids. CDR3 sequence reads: CASRWGGETGELFF. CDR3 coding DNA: TGTGCCAGCAGATGGGGCGGCGAAACCGGGGAGCTGTTTTTT.

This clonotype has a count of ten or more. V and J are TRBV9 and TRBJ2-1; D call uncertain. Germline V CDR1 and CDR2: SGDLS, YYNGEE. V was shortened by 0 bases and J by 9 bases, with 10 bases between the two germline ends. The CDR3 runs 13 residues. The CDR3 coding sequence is TGTGCCAGCAGCGTAGGGGATGGAACTGAGCAGTTCTTC. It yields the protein CASSVGDGTEQFF.

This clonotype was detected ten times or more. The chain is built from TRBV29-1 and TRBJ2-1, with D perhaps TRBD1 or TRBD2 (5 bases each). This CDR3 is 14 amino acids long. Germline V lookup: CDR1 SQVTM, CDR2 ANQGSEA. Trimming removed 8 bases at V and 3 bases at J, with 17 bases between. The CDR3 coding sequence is TGCAGCACGTTGATGAGGGGTAGCTACAATGAGCAGTTCTTC. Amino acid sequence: CSTLMRGSYNEQFF.

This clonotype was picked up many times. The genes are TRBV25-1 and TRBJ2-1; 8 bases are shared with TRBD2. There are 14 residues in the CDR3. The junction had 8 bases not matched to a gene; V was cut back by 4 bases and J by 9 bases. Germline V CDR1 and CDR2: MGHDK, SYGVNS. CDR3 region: CASSGEREKGEQFF. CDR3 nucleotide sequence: TGTGCCAGCAGTGGAGAGCGGGAGAAGGGTGAGCAGTTCTTC.

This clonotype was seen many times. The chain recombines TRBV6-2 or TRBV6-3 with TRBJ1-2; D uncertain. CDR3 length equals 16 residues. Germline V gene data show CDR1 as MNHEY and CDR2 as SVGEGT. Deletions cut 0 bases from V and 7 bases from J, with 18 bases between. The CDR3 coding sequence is TGTGCCAGCAGTTACTCGATCGACCGCCGGGGTGGTGGCTACACCTTC. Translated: CASSYSIDRRGGGYTF.

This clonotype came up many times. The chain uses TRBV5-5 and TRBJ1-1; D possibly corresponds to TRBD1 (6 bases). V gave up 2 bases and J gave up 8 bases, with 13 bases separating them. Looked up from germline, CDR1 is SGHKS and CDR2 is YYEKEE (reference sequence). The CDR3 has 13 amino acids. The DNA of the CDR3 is TGTGCCAGCAGCTTTTATCAGGGGAGCGAAGCTTTCTTT. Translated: CASSFYQGSEAFF.

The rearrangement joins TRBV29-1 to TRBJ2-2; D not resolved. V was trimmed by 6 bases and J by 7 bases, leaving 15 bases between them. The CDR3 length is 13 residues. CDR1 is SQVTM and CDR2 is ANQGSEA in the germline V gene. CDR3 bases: TGCAGCGTCGCGGCTGGACGAGGCGGGGAGCTGTTTTTT. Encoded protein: CSVAAGRGGELFF.

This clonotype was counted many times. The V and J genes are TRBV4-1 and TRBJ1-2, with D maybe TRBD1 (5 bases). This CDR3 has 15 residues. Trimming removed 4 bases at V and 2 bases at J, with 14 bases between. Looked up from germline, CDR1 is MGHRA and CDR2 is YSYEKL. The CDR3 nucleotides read TGCGCCAGCAGCCTGACAGACCTTCAAAACTATGGCTACACCTTC. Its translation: CASSLTDLQNYGYTF.

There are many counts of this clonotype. CDR3 DNA sequence: TGTGCCAGCAGCTCCTACCCTGGGACCTACGAGCAGTACTTC. Translating it yields CASSSYPGTYEQYF. The chain recombines TRBV7-2 with TRBJ2-7; no definite D call. Trimming pared 4 bases from V and 2 bases from J, leaving 12 bases between. CDR1 and CDR2 (germline): SGHTA, FQGNSA. CDR3 size: 14 residues.

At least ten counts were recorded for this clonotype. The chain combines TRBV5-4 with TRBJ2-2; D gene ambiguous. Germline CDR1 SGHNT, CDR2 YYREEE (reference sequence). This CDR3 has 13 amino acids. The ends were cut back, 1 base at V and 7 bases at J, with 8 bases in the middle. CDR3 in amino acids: CASSLPVGGELFF. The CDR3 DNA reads TGTGCCAGCAGCTTGCCCGTCGGCGGGGAGCTGTTTTTT.

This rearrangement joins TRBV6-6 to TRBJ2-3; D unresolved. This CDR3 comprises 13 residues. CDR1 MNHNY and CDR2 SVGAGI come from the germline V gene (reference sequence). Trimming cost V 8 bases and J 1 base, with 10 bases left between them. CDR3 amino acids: CASGSAGTDTQYF. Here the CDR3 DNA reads TGTGCCAGCGGGTCGGCCGGCACAGATACGCAGTATTTT.

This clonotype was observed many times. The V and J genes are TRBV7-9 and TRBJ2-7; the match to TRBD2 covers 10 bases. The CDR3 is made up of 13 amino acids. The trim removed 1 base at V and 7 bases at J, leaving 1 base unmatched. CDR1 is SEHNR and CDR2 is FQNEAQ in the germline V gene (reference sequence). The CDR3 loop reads CASSLELAGEQYF. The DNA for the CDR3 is TGTGCCAGCAGCTTAGAACTAGCGGGAGAGCAGTACTTC. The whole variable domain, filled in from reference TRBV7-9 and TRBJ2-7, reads DTGVSQNPRHKITKRGQNVTFRCDPISEHNRLYWYRQTLGQGPEFLTYFQNEAQLEKSRLLSDRFSAERPKGSFSTLEIQRTEQGDSAMYLCASSLELAGEQYFGPGTRLTVT.

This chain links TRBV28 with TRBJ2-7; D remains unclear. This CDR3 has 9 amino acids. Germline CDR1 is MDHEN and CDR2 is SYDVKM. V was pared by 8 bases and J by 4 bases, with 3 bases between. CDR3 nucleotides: TGTGCCAGCGGATACGAGCAGTACTTC. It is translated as CASGYEQYF. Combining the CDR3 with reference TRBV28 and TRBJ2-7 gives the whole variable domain DVKVTQSSRYLVKRTGEKVFLECVQDMDHENMFWYRQDPGLGLRLIYFSYDVKMKEKGDIPEGYSVSREKKERFSLILESASTNQTSMYLCASGYEQYFGPGTRLTVT.

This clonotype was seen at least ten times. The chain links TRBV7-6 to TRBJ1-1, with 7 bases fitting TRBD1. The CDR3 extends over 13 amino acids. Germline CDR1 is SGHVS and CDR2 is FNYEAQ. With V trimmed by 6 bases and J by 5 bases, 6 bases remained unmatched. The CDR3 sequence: CASSKQGPTEAFF. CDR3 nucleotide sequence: TGTGCCAGCAGTAAACAGGGGCCGACTGAAGCTTTCTTT.

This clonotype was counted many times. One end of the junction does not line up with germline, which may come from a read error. CDR3 sequence reads: CATRRGRETQYF. The CDR3 coding sequence is TGTGCCACCAGGAGAGGAAGGGAGACCCAGTACTTC. The rearrangement uses TRBV15 and TRBJ2-5; D not resolved. CDR3 length equals 12 residues. The germline V gene has CDR1 LNHNV and CDR2 YYDKDF (reference sequence).

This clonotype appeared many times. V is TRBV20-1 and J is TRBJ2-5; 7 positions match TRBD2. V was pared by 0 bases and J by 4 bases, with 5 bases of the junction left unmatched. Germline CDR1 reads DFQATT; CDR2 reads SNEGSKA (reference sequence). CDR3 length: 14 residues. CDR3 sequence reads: CSARESWGGETQYF. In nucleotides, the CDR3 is TGCAGTGCTAGAGAAAGCTGGGGGGGAGAGACCCAGTACTTC.

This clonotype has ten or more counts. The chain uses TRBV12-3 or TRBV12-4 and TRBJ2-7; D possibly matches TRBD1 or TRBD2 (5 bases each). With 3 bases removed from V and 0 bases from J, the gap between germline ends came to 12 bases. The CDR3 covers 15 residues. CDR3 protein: CASSFGALVSYEQYF. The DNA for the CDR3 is TGTGCCAGCAGTTTCGGGGCGCTAGTCTCCTACGAGCAGTACTTC.

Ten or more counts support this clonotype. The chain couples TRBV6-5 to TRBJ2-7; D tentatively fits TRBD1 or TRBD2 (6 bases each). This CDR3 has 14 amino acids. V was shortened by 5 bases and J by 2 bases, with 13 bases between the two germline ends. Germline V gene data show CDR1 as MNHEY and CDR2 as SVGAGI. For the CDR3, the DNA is TGTGCCAGCAGTGACAGAGGGGGGCCCTACGAGCAGTACTTC. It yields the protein CASSDRGGPYEQYF.

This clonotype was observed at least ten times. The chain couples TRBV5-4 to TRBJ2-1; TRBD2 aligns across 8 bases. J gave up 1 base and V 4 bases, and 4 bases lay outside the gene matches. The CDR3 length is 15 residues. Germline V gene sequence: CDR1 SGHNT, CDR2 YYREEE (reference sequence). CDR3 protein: CASSPGLDSYNEQFF. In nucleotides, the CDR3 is TGTGCCAGCAGCCCGGGACTAGATTCCTACAATGAGCAGTTCTTC.

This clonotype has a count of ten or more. CDR3 in DNA: TGTGCCAGCAGCCAAGTAAGGGGGGAGACCCAGTACTTC. This encodes CASSQVRGETQYF. The chain combines TRBV3-2 with TRBJ2-5; the tabulated D call, TRBD1, remains unverified against the DNA. TRBV3-2 is a pseudogene locus. CDR3 length: 13 residues.

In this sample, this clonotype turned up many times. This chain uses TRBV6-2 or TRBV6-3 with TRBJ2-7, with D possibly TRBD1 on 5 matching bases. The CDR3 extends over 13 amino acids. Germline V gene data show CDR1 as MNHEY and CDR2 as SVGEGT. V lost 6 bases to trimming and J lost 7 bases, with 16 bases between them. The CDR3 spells CASRSQGAQEQYF. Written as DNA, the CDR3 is TGTGCCAGCAGGTCCCAAGGGGCACAGGAGCAGTACTTC.